A selection of T cell receptor beta chains follows, all from one sample in a study of Graves' ophthalmopathy and Graves' hyperthyroidism. A single record per CDR3 protein comes from TCRdb applying MiXCR to the multiplex PCR reads. The sample has some 360,000 distinct CDR3 sequences, about 18% seen once; the top ten hold roughly 2.3%. Sequenced material: peripheral blood. The receptors originated from an adult woman with stable Graves' hyperthyroidism. The CDR3 runs from the conserved cysteine through the conserved F or W. A D gene is named only where the DNA matches it firmly. Expanded clones are given a class, and other clones once, few, many or no size at all.

d_gene	j_gene	abundance	v_gene	CDR3nt	CDR3aa
.	TRBJ1-2	.	TRBV6-2/TRBV6-3	TGTGCCAGCAGTCAGGGAGACAACTATGGCTACACCTTC	CASSQGDNYGYTF
.	TRBJ2-7	many	TRBV20-1	TGCAGTGCCCGAGGCCTAGAAGGTTTCATCAGCTCCTACGAGCAGTACTTC	CSARGLEGFISSYEQYF
.	TRBJ2-7	.	TRBV20-1	TGCAGTGCTAGCGCGCTAGCCTACGAGCAGTACTTC	CSASALAYEQYF
TRBD2	TRBJ2-2	few	TRBV9	TGTGCCAGCAGCCCGCGACTAGCGGGAGCGCCCGGGGAGCTGTTTTTT	CASSPRLAGAPGELFF
TRBD1	TRBJ1-3	many	TRBV19	TGTGCCAGTAGTATAGCCGTCGGGACAGCTAAAGACACCATATATTTT	CASSIAVGTAKDTIYF
.	TRBJ2-7	many	TRBV28	TGTGCCAGCAGTGACTACTGGGGCTACGAGCAGTACTTC	CASSDYWGYEQYF
TRBD1	TRBJ2-7	.	TRBV28	TGTGCCAGCAGCGGACAGGGGGCGGACTACGAGCAGTACTTC	CASSGQGADYEQYF
.	TRBJ2-7	many	TRBV20-1	TGCAGTGTTTATCGGGACACCTCCTACGAGCAGTACTTC	CSVYRDTSYEQYF
.	TRBJ2-3	few	TRBV11-2	TGTGCCAGCAGCTTGGCAGCAGGTGATACGCAGTATTTT	CASSLAAGDTQYF
.	TRBJ1-3	few	TRBV5-1	TGCGCCAGCAGCTTGTCGGGAACCCCTGGAAACACCATATATTTT	CASSLSGTPGNTIYF
.	TRBJ1-5	many	TRBV30	TGTGCCTGGAGTAGAAGAGGGGCCTATAGCAATCAGCCCCAGCATTTT	CAWSRRGAYSNQPQHF
.	TRBJ2-2	many	TRBV19	TGTGCCAGTAGCGCGAACCTGAACACCGGGGAGCTGTTTTTT	CASSANLNTGELFF
TRBD1	TRBJ2-5	many	TRBV5-4	TGTGCCAGCAGCTTGGCCGGGACAGGGGCACAAGAGACCCAGTACTTC	CASSLAGTGAQETQYF
TRBD1	TRBJ2-2	few	TRBV28	TGTGCCAGCAGTTCACCAGTCTTCTCGGGACAGAAAAACACCGGGGAGCTGTTTTTT	CASSSPVFSGQKNTGELFF
.	TRBJ1-1	many	TRBV19	TGTGCCAGTAGTGGTGTTGTTGGCGCTGAAGCTTTCTTT	CASSGVVGAEAFF
.	TRBJ1-2	once	TRBV12-3/TRBV12-4	TGTGCCAGCAAAATCCTCTATGGCTACACCTTC	CASKILYGYTF
TRBD2	TRBJ2-7	many	TRBV6-5	TGTGCCAGCGGGACGACTAGCGGGAGCTACGAGCAGTACTTC	CASGTTSGSYEQYF
.	TRBJ1-2	few	TRBV9	TGTGCCAGCAGCGTAGGACCCGGGGCCGGGAAGAACTATGGCTACACCTTC	CASSVGPGAGKNYGYTF
TRBD1	TRBJ2-4	many	TRBV28	TGTGCCAGCAGTCCGGGGGACAGGCCGAACATTCAGTACTTC	CASSPGDRPNIQYF
.	TRBJ2-5	.	TRBV6-2/TRBV6-3	TGTGCCAGCAGTTACGCCCTGGTGGTACTTACGGCGACCCAGTACTTC	CASSYALVVLTATQYF
.	TRBJ2-5	.	TRBV18	TGTGTCAGCTCACCAAGTCGAGAGACCCAGTACTTC	CVSSPSRETQYF
.	TRBJ2-7	many	TRBV2	TGTGCCAGCAGTGTGGGGAATCTCTACGAGCAGTACTTC	CASSVGNLYEQYF
.	TRBJ2-6	many	TRBV20-1	TGCAGTGCTAGAGATCATGTGGAGGATACTGGGGCCAACGTCCTGACTTTC	CSARDHVEDTGANVLTF
TRBD1	TRBJ1-2	many	TRBV29-1	TGCAGCGTTCGAGGGGACCGGGACAGGGGTAACTATGGCTACACCTTC	CSVRGDRDRGNYGYTF
.	TRBJ2-6	many	TRBV6-2/TRBV6-3	TGTGCCAGCAGTCCGATCCGACCTTCTGGGGCCAACGTCCTGACTTTC	CASSPIRPSGANVLTF
.	TRBJ1-5	many	TRBV28	TGTGCCAGCAGTTTCGGCAGGGGAAGCAATCAGCCCCAGCATTTT	CASSFGRGSNQPQHF